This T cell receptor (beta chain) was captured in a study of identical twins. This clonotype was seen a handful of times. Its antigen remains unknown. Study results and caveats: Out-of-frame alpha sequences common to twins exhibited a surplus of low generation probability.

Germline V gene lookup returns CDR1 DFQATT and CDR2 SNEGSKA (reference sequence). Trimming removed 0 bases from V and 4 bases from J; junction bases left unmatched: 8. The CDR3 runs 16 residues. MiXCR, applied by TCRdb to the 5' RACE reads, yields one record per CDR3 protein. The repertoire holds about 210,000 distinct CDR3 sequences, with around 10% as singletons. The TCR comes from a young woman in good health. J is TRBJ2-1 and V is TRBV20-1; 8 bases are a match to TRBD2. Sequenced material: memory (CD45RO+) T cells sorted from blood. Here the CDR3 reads CSARDWDSGDYNEQFF. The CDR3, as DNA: TGCAGTGCTAGAGATTGGGATAGCGGGGATTACAATGAGCAGTTCTTC.